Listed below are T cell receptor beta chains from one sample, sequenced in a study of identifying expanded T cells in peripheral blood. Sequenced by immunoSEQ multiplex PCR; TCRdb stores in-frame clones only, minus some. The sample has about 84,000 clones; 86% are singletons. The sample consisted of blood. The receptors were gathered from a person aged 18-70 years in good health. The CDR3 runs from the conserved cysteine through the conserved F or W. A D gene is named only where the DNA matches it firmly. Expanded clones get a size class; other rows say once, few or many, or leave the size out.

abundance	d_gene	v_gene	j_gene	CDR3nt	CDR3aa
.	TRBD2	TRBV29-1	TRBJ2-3	TGCAGCGTTGCCTCACTAGCGGGGAGCACAGATACGCAGTATTTT	CSVASLAGSTDTQYF
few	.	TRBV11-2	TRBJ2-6	TGTGCCAGCAGCTCTGGGGCCAACGTCCTGACTTTC	CASSSGANVLTF
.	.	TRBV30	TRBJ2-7	TGTGCCTGGAGTGTACAAGGGGGTTCCTACGAGCAGTACTTC	CAWSVQGGSYEQYF
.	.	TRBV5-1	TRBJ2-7	TGCGCCAGCAGCTTTACTACAGGGTTTGAAGCCTACGAGCAGTACTTC	CASSFTTGFEAYEQYF
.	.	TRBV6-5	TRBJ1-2	TGTGCCAGCAGTTACGACAGAGACTATGGCTACACCTTC	CASSYDRDYGYTF
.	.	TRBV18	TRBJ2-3	TGTGCCACACACGGGGCTGGCACAGATACGCAGTATTTT	CATHGAGTDTQYF
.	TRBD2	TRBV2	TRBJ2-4	TGTGCCAGCAACGACCCCGGGGAGGGGAACATTCAGTACTTC	CASNDPGEGNIQYF
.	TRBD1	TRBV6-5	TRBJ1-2	TGTGCCAGCAGTTGGTCGGGACAGGGGAGTAATGGCTACACCTTC	CASSWSGQGSNGYTF
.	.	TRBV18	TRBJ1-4	TGTGCCAGCTCACCGAAATCTCCCCCGGCAGGCATTGCAACTAATGAAAAACTGTTTTTT	CASSPKSPPAGIATNEKLFF
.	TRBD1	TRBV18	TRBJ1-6	TGTGCCAGCTCACCTAGCCGGGACAGGGGATCTACGTATAATTCACCCCTCCACTTT	CASSPSRDRGSTYNSPLHF
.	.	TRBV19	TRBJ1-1	TGTGCCAGTAGTAGACGGGACGGCCACACTGAAGCTTTCTTT	CASSRRDGHTEAFF
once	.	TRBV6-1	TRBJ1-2	TGTGCCAGCAGTGAATATGTGGACTATTACTACACCTTC	CASSEYVDYYYTF
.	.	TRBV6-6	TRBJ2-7	TGTGCCAGCAGTTACAGGACGGTTAGTAGCTCCTACGAGCAGTACTTC	CASSYRTVSSSYEQYF
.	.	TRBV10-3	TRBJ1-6	TGTGCCCGTCGAAGGACCGAGAATTCACCCCTCCACTTT	CARRRTENSPLHF
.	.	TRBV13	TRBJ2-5	TGTGCCAGCAATACGAGGGGACAAGAGACCCAGTACTTC	CASNTRGQETQYF
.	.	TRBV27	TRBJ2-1	TGTGCCAGCAGAGGACGCTCCTACAATGAGCAGTTCTTC	CASRGRSYNEQFF
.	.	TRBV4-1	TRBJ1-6	TGCGCCAGCAGCCCCCGGCCAGATAATTCACCCCTCCACTTT	CASSPRPDNSPLHF
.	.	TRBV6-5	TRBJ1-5	TGTGCCAGCACTCGCAGCAATCAGCCCCAGCATTTT	CASTRSNQPQHF
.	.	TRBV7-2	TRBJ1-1	TGTGCCAGCAGCACAGGGATGAACACTGAAGCTTTCTTT	CASSTGMNTEAFF
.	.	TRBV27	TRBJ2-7	TGTGCCAGCAGTTTATTAGGGGACTACGAGCAGTACTTC	CASSLLGDYEQYF
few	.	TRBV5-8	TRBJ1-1	TGTGCCAGCAGCTCACAGGGCCCGGCTTTCTTT	CASSSQGPAFF
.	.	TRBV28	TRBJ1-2	TGTGCCAGCAGTAGACGACAATACCGAAGACCTAACTATGGCTACACCTTC	CASSRRQYRRPNYGYTF
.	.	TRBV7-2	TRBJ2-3	TGTGCCAGCAGCTTCTTCCCGTCTACAGATACGCAGTATTTT	CASSFFPSTDTQYF
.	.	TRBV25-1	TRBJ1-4	TGTGCCAGCAGTGAGGTCGCTCGGGGGAGGAATGAAAAACTGTTTTTT	CASSEVARGRNEKLFF
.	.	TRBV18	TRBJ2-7	TGTGCCAGCTCACCGCGGCAGGGGGGGCGGGACGAGCAGTACTTC	CASSPRQGGRDEQYF
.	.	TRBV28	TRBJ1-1	TGTGCCAGCAGTTTGGCGAAAACTGAAGCTTTCTTT	CASSLAKTEAFF
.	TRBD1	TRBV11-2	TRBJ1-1	TGTGCCAGCAGCTCCGGCGGACAGGGGAGCTTCTGGGATGAAGCTTTCTTT	CASSSGGQGSFWDEAFF
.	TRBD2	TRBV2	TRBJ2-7	TGTGCCAGCAGTGCGGGGTTTGGAGCGGGGGATTCCTCCTACGAGCAGTACTTC	CASSAGFGAGDSSYEQYF
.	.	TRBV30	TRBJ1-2	TGTGCCTGGAGCGAACGGACGGGCTATGGCTACACCTTC	CAWSERTGYGYTF
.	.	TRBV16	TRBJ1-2	TGTGCCAGCAGCCCAGGAACGTCCGACAGGATCCCCACTCTCTATGGCTACACCTTC	CASSPGTSDRIPTLYGYTF
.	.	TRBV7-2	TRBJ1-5	TGTGCCAGCAGCTTATGGAGGCAGGGGAGTTCAAATCAGCCCCAGCATTTT	CASSLWRQGSSNQPQHF
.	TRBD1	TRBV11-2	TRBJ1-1	TGTGCCAGCAGCTTGATAGGACAGGGCATCACTGAAGCTTTCTTT	CASSLIGQGITEAFF
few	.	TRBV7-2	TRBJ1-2	TGTGCCAGCAGCGGACGGTGGGATAACTATGGCTACACCTTC	CASSGRWDNYGYTF
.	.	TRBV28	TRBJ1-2	TGTGCCAGCAGAAAGCCCGACAGAAGAGATGGCTACACCTTC	CASRKPDRRDGYTF
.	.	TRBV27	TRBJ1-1	TGTGCCAGCAGTCCTCTATTGGTTGCGTGGGGAAGGCTCACTGAAGCTTTCTTT	CASSPLLVAWGRLTEAFF
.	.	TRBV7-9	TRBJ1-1	TGTGCCAGCAGCTACTCCCCGACAGGGAACACTGAAGCTTTCTTT	CASSYSPTGNTEAFF
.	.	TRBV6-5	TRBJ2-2	TGTGCCAGCAGTTACTCGCTTCCCCCTCCTACCGGGGAGCTGTTTTTT	CASSYSLPPPTGELFF
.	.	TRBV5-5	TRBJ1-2	TGTGCCAGCAGCTTGGGGAACTATGGCTACACCTTC	CASSLGNYGYTF
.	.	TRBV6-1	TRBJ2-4	TGTGCCAGCAGTGAAGGGAGAACTTTAAACATTCAGTACTTC	CASSEGRTLNIQYF
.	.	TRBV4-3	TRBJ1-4	TGCGCCAGCAGCCAAGTTGTGTCCGAATTTAATGAAAAACTGTTTTTT	CASSQVVSEFNEKLFF
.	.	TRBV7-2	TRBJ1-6	TGTGCCAGCAGCTTAGCGGGGGGCGACCTCTTCAATTCACCCCTCCACTTT	CASSLAGGDLFNSPLHF
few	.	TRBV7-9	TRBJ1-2	TGTGCCAGCAGCTTAGAACACCCTGGCTACACCTTC	CASSLEHPGYTF
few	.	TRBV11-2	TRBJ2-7	TGTGCCAGCAGCTTACGGGACACAGCCTACGAGCAGTACTTC	CASSLRDTAYEQYF
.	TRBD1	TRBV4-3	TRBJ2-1	TGCGCCAGCAGCTTCTCCGGGACAGGGATGAGCAATGAGCAGTTCTTC	CASSFSGTGMSNEQFF
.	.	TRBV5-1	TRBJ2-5	TGCGCCAGCAGCCGGATTACCCAAGGCGGGACCCAGTACTTC	CASSRITQGGTQYF